The 32 T cell receptor beta chains below all came from one sample that was sequenced in a study of T cells in Graves' hyperthyroidism and ophthalmopathy. The investigators amplified TCR beta CDR3 regions from RNA transcripts. HTBI primers drove first-round RT-PCR of the TCR CDR3. TCRdb re-called the multiplex PCR reads through MiXCR, storing one row per CDR3 protein. The repertoire has hundreds of thousands of distinct CDR3 sequences, 15% of them found once; the top ten carry roughly 33%. Sequenced sample: blood. Receptors were obtained from a woman younger than 45 with Graves' hyperthyroidism.

This sequence joins TRBV5-1 and TRBJ2-4; 11 bases fit TRBD2. Germline V gene data show CDR1 as SGHRS and CDR2 as YFSETQ. The CDR3 consists of 19 residues. Germline trimming cut 0 bases from V and 0 bases from J; bases unmatched to any gene: 8. The CDR3 sequence: CASSLGLAGIGVAKNIQYF. The CDR3 DNA is TGCGCCAGCAGCTTGGGACTAGCGGGAATCGGGGTAGCCAAAAACATTCAGTACTTC.

In DNA, the CDR3 is TGTGCCAGCAGTGTTCAGCGTAGCTCCTACAATGAGCAGTTCTTC. This encodes CASSVQRSSYNEQFF. The rearrangement uses TRBV2 and TRBJ2-1, with no clear D. The V end lost 4 bases, the J end lost 0 bases, and 10 bases lay between the germline ends. The CDR3 sequence is 15 residues long. Germline V CDR1 and CDR2: SNHLY, FYNNEI.

V and J are TRBV5-8 and TRBJ2-3; the match to TRBD2 covers 9 bases. The CDR3 consists of 18 residues. Per germline, CDR1 SGHTS and CDR2 YDEGEE. V gave up 0 bases and J gave up 2 bases; unmatched junction bases: 10. CDR3: CASSLAVGLAGTTDTQYF. The DNA of the CDR3 is TGTGCCAGCAGCTTGGCCGTCGGCCTAGCGGGAACCACAGATACGCAGTATTTT.

This clonotype came up many times. The chain couples TRBV20-1 to TRBJ2-7; 14 bases are a match to TRBD2. J gave up 5 bases and V 6 bases, and 12 bases lay outside the gene matches. There are 16 residues in the CDR3. Germline loops: CDR1 DFQATT, CDR2 SNEGSKA (reference sequence). For the CDR3, the DNA is TGCAGTGCCCCTCCCGGGGGACTAGCGGGAGCTGACGAGCAGTACTTC. It is translated as CSAPPGGLAGADEQYF.

The chain has TRBV24-1 and TRBJ1-5; D perhaps matches TRBD1 (6 bases). Germline V gene sequence: CDR1 KGHDR, CDR2 SFDVKD. V shed 3 bases and J shed 8 bases, with 19 bases lying between them. This CDR3 comprises 16 residues. In nucleotides, the CDR3 is TGTGCCACCAGTGATCGCCGGGACACCAATTCGGAGCCCCAGCATTTT. This gives the protein CATSDRRDTNSEPQHF.

The V call is TRBV11-2, the J call TRBJ1-2, with 9 bases fitting TRBD1. Germline V gene sequence: CDR1 SGHAT, CDR2 FQNNGV. Germline trimming cut 1 base from V and 4 bases from J; bases unmatched to any gene: 4. CDR3 length equals 15 residues. CDR3 bases: TGTGCCAGCAGCTTAGGTACAGGGGGCGGCTATGGCTACACCTTC. This codes for CASSLGTGGGYGYTF.

This clonotype came up many times. The rearrangement links TRBV2 to TRBJ2-5; D remains ambiguous. The length of the CDR3 is 12 residues. Germline V CDR1 and CDR2: SNHLY, FYNNEI. The ends were cut back, 7 bases at V and 2 bases at J, with 8 bases in the middle. Here the CDR3 reads CASTDGQETQYF. The CDR3, as DNA: TGTGCCAGCACCGACGGGCAAGAGACCCAGTACTTC.

The V gene is TRBV19, the J gene TRBJ1-1; unclear D gene. CDR1 is LNHDA and CDR2 is SQIVND in the germline V gene (reference sequence). V was cut by 9 bases and J by 5 bases, with 13 bases left in between. The CDR3 contains 12 residues. The CDR3 region has the DNA TGTGCCAGCAGCCAATCAGCTACTGAAGCTTTCTTT. Translating gives CASSQSATEAFF.

The chain recombines TRBV7-9 with TRBJ2-5; 9 bases line up with TRBD1. The CDR3 is 15 amino acids. Germline trimming cut 6 bases from V and 4 bases from J; bases unmatched to any gene: 9. Germline V lookup: CDR1 SEHNR, CDR2 FQNEAQ (reference sequence). The CDR3 DNA reads TGTGCCAGCAGACCCCCTGGGACAGGGAGAGAGACCCAGTACTTC. Amino acid sequence: CASRPPGTGRETQYF.

A word on this clonotype: Germline and junction disagree at one end, which may indicate a read error. The chain links TRBV18 to TRBJ2-6; 7 bases line up with TRBD2. The CDR3 loop spans 18 amino acids. The germline V gene has CDR1 KGHSH and CDR2 LQKENI. CDR3 nucleotides: TGTGTCAGCTCAACCACGACGGGGGGAAGCTCTGGGGCCAACGTCCTGACTTTC. Protein: CVSSTTTGGSSGANVLTF.

This chain joins TRBV4-1 and TRBJ1-5, with TRBD1 matching 8 bases. The CDR3 spans 14 residues. Trimming removed 4 bases from V and 7 bases from J; junction bases left unmatched: 6. CDR1 is MGHRA, CDR2 YSYEKL, per germline. The CDR3 DNA is TGCGCCAGCAGCCTCCGACAGGGGACCCAGCCCCAGCATTTT. Translated, it gives CASSLRQGTQPQHF.

The sample holds many counts of this clonotype. The chain links TRBV9 to TRBJ1-1, with no clear D. Looked up from germline, CDR1 is SGDLS and CDR2 is YYNGEE. The CDR3 is made up of 14 amino acids. Trimming took off 2 bases at V and 1 base at J, with 9 bases between the two ends. This CDR3 is CASSVEDGNTEAFF. The CDR3 DNA reads TGTGCCAGCAGCGTCGAGGACGGGAACACTGAAGCTTTCTTT.

DNA for the CDR3: TGTGCCAGTAGTAGAGGGACAGCCACAAAAAAAAATAGCAATCAGCCCCAGCATTTT. This sequence encodes CASSRGTATKKNSNQPQHF. The chain recombines TRBV19 with TRBJ1-5, with 7 bases matching TRBD1. Germline loops: CDR1 LNHDA, CDR2 SQIVND (reference sequence). Losses at the gene ends were 4 bases for V and 0 bases for J; bases not matched to a gene: 15. The CDR3 has 19 amino acids. Looking up the rest from reference TRBV19 and TRBJ1-5 gives the full variable domain: DGGITQSPKYLFRKEGQNVTLSCEQNLNHDAMYWYRQDPGQGLRLIYYSQIVNDFQKGDIAEGYSVSREKKESFPLTVTSAQKNPTAFYLCASSRGTATKKNSNQPQHFGDGTRLSIL.

This rearrangement joins TRBV12-3 or TRBV12-4 to TRBJ2-1; 12 bases line up with TRBD2. The junction had 5 bases not matched to a gene; V was cut back by 1 base and J by 10 bases. The CDR3 spans 15 residues. CDR3: CASSLGLAGAWEQFF. Written as DNA, the CDR3 is TGTGCCAGCAGTTTAGGACTAGCGGGAGCGTGGGAGCAGTTCTTC.

For this clonotype: Germline and junction disagree at one end, which may indicate a read error. The chain has TRBV29-1 and TRBJ2-2, with 10 nucleotides matching TRBD2. The CDR3 contains 15 residues. The germline CDR1 and CDR2 sequences are SQVTM and ANQGSEA. CDR3 amino acids: CSGRTSGGNTGELLF. The CDR3 DNA follows: TGCAGCGGCCGGACTAGCGGAGGGAACACCGGGGAGCTGCTTTTT.

The chain couples TRBV5-1 to TRBJ2-7; tentative D call: TRBD2 (6 bases). Trimming stripped 3 bases from V and 2 bases from J, with 9 bases between. The CDR3 consists of 13 residues. Germline values: CDR1 SGHRS, CDR2 YFSETQ. CDR3 protein: CASSSGGTYEQYF. The CDR3 nucleotides are TGCGCCAGCAGCTCGGGCGGGACCTACGAGCAGTACTTC.

Comments on this clonotype: This may come from a read error, since a much larger clone is one base off. The chain links TRBV3-1 to TRBJ2-1; D ambiguous. Per germline, CDR1 LGHDT and CDR2 YNNKEL (reference sequence). The V end lost 2 bases, the J end lost 10 bases, and 12 bases lay between the germline ends. The CDR3 contains 13 residues. The CDR3 reads CASSQYGLYEQFF. CDR3 DNA sequence: TGTGCCAGCAGCCAATATGGTCTCTACGAGCAGTTCTTC.

In its sample, this clonotype was seen a few times. The chain couples TRBV7-9 to TRBJ2-2; possible D gene TRBD2, 5 bases. Trimming cost V 2 bases and J 7 bases, with 11 bases left between them. The CDR3 consists of 14 residues. Germline V CDR1 and CDR2: SEHNR, FQNEAQ (reference sequence). The CDR3: CASSLLEAVGELFF. The CDR3 region has the DNA TGTGCCAGCAGCTTATTGGAGGCCGTCGGGGAGCTGTTTTTT.

This clonotype came up many times. This chain links TRBV20-1 with TRBJ2-3; D possibly corresponds to TRBD2 (6 bases). The CDR3 totals 15 residues. Germline-derived CDR1 and CDR2 are DFQATT and SNEGSKA (reference sequence). The V end was cut by 1 base, the J end by 2 bases, with 13 bases between. The CDR3 bases are TGCAGTGCTAGAGGTTGGGGGGACCTCACAGATACGCAGTATTTT. It specifies CSARGWGDLTDTQYF.

This clonotype was counted only a few times. The chain has TRBV20-1 and TRBJ2-2; 8 bases map to TRBD1. Looked up from germline, CDR1 is DFQATT and CDR2 is SNEGSKA (reference sequence). V shed 3 bases, J shed 5 bases, and the junction held 11 bases outside the gene matches. The CDR3 runs 16 residues. The CDR3 is CSARETGTGPTGELFF. Written as DNA, the CDR3 is TGCAGTGCTAGGGAGACCGGGACAGGCCCAACCGGGGAGCTGTTTTTT.

This clonotype was observed at least ten times. The chain carries TRBV20-1 and TRBJ2-2, with 7 bases that match TRBD2. Germline CDR1 is DFQATT and CDR2 is SNEGSKA (reference sequence). The V segment lost 2 bases and the J segment 6 bases; nucleotides outside the gene matches: 9. The length of the CDR3 is 15 residues. The DNA for the CDR3 is TGCAGTGCTAGAATGGGCGGGAGACGGGCCGGGGAGCTGTTTTTT. This sequence encodes CSARMGGRRAGELFF.

The chain has TRBV20-1 and TRBJ1-1; D gene uncertain. CDR1 DFQATT and CDR2 SNEGSKA come from the germline V gene (reference sequence). V was shortened by 5 bases and J by 0 bases, with 13 bases between the two germline ends. This CDR3 contains 14 residues. The chain's CDR3 is CSAPDTLMNTEAFF. The CDR3 bases are TGCAGTGCTCCTGACACCCTCATGAACACTGAAGCTTTCTTT.

This clonotype was observed a few times. V gene TRBV29-1 combines with J gene TRBJ2-3; D remains ambiguous. V dropped 4 bases and J dropped 4 bases, with 12 bases sitting between them. The CDR3 totals 13 residues. CDR1 is SQVTM and CDR2 is ANQGSEA in the germline V gene. The CDR3 DNA reads TGCAGCGTTGCACTGGCTTTGGCAGATACGCAGTATTTT. Translation gives CSVALALADTQYF.

In its sample, this clonotype was seen a few times. V is TRBV28 and J is TRBJ2-7, with 11 bases matching TRBD2. Germline V lookup: CDR1 MDHEN, CDR2 SYDVKM. After removal of 6 bases from V and 5 bases from J, the junction contained 9 bases not matched to a gene. The CDR3 contains 15 residues. CDR3 nucleotide sequence: TGTGCCAGCAGCCCAACTAGCGGGAGTTTCCACGAGCAGTACTTC. This sequence encodes CASSPTSGSFHEQYF.

This sequence joins TRBV6-6 and TRBJ2-1; 10 bases are a match to TRBD2. The CDR3 contains 18 residues. Per the germline V gene, CDR1 is MNHNY and CDR2 is SVGAGI (reference sequence). Trimming removed 2 bases from V and 2 bases from J; junction bases left unmatched: 9. CDR3 residues: CASSYPPLAGETYNEQFF. In DNA form, the CDR3 reads TGTGCCAGCAGTTACCCCCCTCTAGCGGGAGAGACCTACAATGAGCAGTTCTTC.

This clonotype was detected only a few times. The genes are TRBV9 and TRBJ1-5; D is undetermined. The length of the CDR3 is 15 residues. V was cut by 3 bases and J by 1 base, with 11 bases left in between. Germline CDR1 and CDR2: SGDLS and YYNGEE. CDR3 sequence reads: CASSEAGKSNQPQHF. The CDR3 DNA sequence: TGTGCCAGCAGCGAGGCCGGAAAAAGCAATCAGCCCCAGCATTTT.

V is TRBV5-4 and J is TRBJ2-1; TRBD2 matches at 11 bases. Germline values: CDR1 SGHNT, CDR2 YYREEE (reference sequence). The CDR3 is 16 residues long. With V trimmed by 4 bases and J by 5 bases, 8 bases remained unmatched. CDR3 nucleotides: TGTGCCAGCAGCGGATTCGGGACTAGCGGCGACAATGAGCAGTTCTTC. This encodes CASSGFGTSGDNEQFF.

This chain joins TRBV27 and TRBJ1-5, with TRBD1 matching over 7 bases. The length of the CDR3 is 14 residues. V was pared by 3 bases and J by 6 bases, with 5 bases of the junction left unmatched. The V gene's germline CDR1 is MNHEY and CDR2 SMNVEV (reference sequence). The CDR3 reads CASSFGQASQPQHF. The CDR3 DNA reads as TGTGCCAGCAGTTTTGGACAGGCAAGTCAGCCCCAGCATTTT.

At least ten counts were recorded for this clonotype. The rearrangement uses TRBV11-2 and TRBJ2-3; D call uncertain. Trimming left V 2 bases short and J 4 bases short, with 4 bases between. The germline CDR1 and CDR2 sequences are SGHAT and FQNNGV. The CDR3 loop spans 12 amino acids. For the CDR3, the DNA is TGTGCCAGCAGCTTATATGCAGATACGCAGTATTTT. Translation: CASSLYADTQYF.

This clonotype was counted a few times. The chain links TRBV7-2 to TRBJ2-1, with 9 bases fitting TRBD2. The CDR3 contains 15 residues. Looked up from germline, CDR1 is SGHTA and CDR2 is FQGNSA. V was clipped by 2 bases and J by 5 bases; unmatched bases: 4. The CDR3 protein is CASSLSSSGNNEQFF. As DNA, the CDR3 is TGTGCCAGCAGCTTATCCTCTAGCGGGAACAATGAGCAGTTCTTC.

This clonotype came up once. At one end the junction does not follow the germline gene, possibly because of a read error. The chain uses TRBV9 and TRBJ2-5; 8 nucleotides match TRBD1. Germline CDR1 is SGDLS and CDR2 is YYNGEE. The CDR3 is 16 amino acids. This CDR3 reads CASSDPSRTGRETQYF. In DNA form, the CDR3 reads TGCGCCAGCAGCGACCCGAGCCGGACAGGGCGGGAGACCCAGTACTTC.

This clonotype was observed many times. The V gene is TRBV5-1, the J gene TRBJ2-7, with D tentatively TRBD1 (6 bases). The CDR3 is made up of 15 amino acids. Trimming cost V 1 base and J 3 bases, with 14 bases left between them. Germline CDR1 reads SGHRS; CDR2 reads YFSETQ. The CDR3 region is CASSLTRDTLYEQYF. In nucleotides, the CDR3 is TGCGCCAGCAGCTTGACCCGGGACACTCTCTACGAGCAGTACTTC.